This TCR beta chain derives from a study of cytomegalovirus exposure and HLA in healthy donors. Of note for this clone: Its antigen is not identified.

It was with 60 Vbeta and 13 Jbeta primers that the PCR ran. Produced via immunoSEQ multiplex PCR; TCRdb's table is partial and in-frame only. Of under 200,000 clones listed, 68% are singletons. Study-wide findings and caveats: According to the study, roughly 160 TCR beta chains were cytomegalovirus-associated.

What was sequenced was PBMCs. The sequence was obtained from a man aged 45-65 years in good health and CMV-seronegative.

The CDR3 region is CASSLTGEASNQPQHF. CDR3 in DNA: TGTGCCAGCAGCTTGACAGGGGAGGCGAGCAATCAGCCCCAGCATTTT. The V and J genes are TRBV7-9 and TRBJ1-5; 8 bases are shared with TRBD1. CDR3 length equals 16 residues. J lost 1 base, V lost 3 bases, and 5 bases had no gene match. Per germline, CDR1 SEHNR and CDR2 FQNEAQ (reference sequence).